A selection of T cell receptor beta chains follows, all from one sample in a study of blood T cell repertoires in COVID-19. Only in-frame clones appear in the TCRdb table, and some are missing; sequencing was by immunoSEQ multiplex PCR. This table has just over 350,000 clones, approximately 84% appearing once. Sequencing was performed on PBMCs or T cells enriched from blood (not recorded which). These receptors were taken from a woman aged 25 to 39 who had recovered from COVID-19. Both conserved end residues are part of each CDR3. D genes are given only for firm matches. Size tells how often a clone was seen (once, few, many) or the class of an expanded clone, and some rows leave it out.

CDR3aa: CASSFSGGAYNEQFF
CDR3nt: TGCGCCAGCAGCTTCAGCGGGGGGGCCTACAATGAGCAGTTCTTC
abundance: NA
d_gene: TRBD2
j_gene: TRBJ2-1
v_gene: TRBV5-1

CDR3aa: CASSPQGGEMDTQYF
CDR3nt: TGCGCCAGCAGCCCCCAAGGGGGGGAGATGGATACGCAGTATTTT
abundance: NA
d_gene: NA
j_gene: TRBJ2-3
v_gene: TRBV4-1

CDR3aa: CASSQSTGYEQYF
CDR3nt: TGTGCCAGCAGCCAATCGACGGGTTACGAGCAGTACTTC
abundance: NA
d_gene: NA
j_gene: TRBJ2-7
v_gene: TRBV11-3

CDR3aa: CASSHRGTDTQYF
CDR3nt: TGTGCCAGCAGTCACAGGGGAACAGATACGCAGTATTTT
abundance: once
d_gene: TRBD1
j_gene: TRBJ2-3
v_gene: TRBV11-3

CDR3aa: CASSYSGTANSPLHF
CDR3nt: TGTGCCAGCAGTTACTCGGGGACAGCTAATTCACCCCTCCACTTT
abundance: NA
d_gene: TRBD1
j_gene: TRBJ1-6
v_gene: TRBV6-5

CDR3aa: CASSDGDRAYEQYF
CDR3nt: TGTGCCAGCAGTGATGGGGACAGGGCCTACGAGCAGTACTTC
abundance: NA
d_gene: TRBD1
j_gene: TRBJ2-7
v_gene: TRBV2

CDR3aa: CASSLINRGHTYYGYTF
CDR3nt: TGTGCCAGCAGCTTAATCAACAGGGGCCATACCTACTATGGCTACACCTTC
abundance: few
d_gene: TRBD1
j_gene: TRBJ1-2
v_gene: TRBV7-2

CDR3aa: CASSIGQGRKETQYF
CDR3nt: TGTGCCAGCAGTATCGGACAGGGAAGAAAGGAGACCCAGTACTTC
abundance: NA
d_gene: TRBD1
j_gene: TRBJ2-5
v_gene: TRBV27

CDR3aa: CSVEDSGSYEQYF
CDR3nt: TGCAGCGTTGAAGATTCTGGGAGCTACGAGCAGTACTTC
abundance: few
d_gene: NA
j_gene: TRBJ2-7
v_gene: TRBV29-1

CDR3aa: CASSPFSSGDTGELFF
CDR3nt: TGTGCCAGCAGTCCCTTTTCTAGCGGGGACACCGGGGAGCTGTTTTTT
abundance: NA
d_gene: TRBD2
j_gene: TRBJ2-2
v_gene: TRBV28

CDR3aa: CASSFRTGDNSPLHF
CDR3nt: TGTGCCAGCAGCTTTCGGACAGGGGACAATTCACCCCTCCACTTT
abundance: NA
d_gene: TRBD1
j_gene: TRBJ1-6
v_gene: TRBV7-2

CDR3aa: CASSLLAVDTQYF
CDR3nt: TGTGCCAGCAGCTTGTTAGCAGTAGATACGCAGTATTTT
abundance: NA
d_gene: NA
j_gene: TRBJ2-3
v_gene: TRBV11-2

CDR3aa: CASSHGLYEQYF
CDR3nt: TGTGCCAGCAGCCATGGGCTCTACGAGCAGTACTTC
abundance: NA
d_gene: NA
j_gene: TRBJ2-7
v_gene: TRBV3-1/TRBV3-2

CDR3aa: CSVGGVGNQPQHF
CDR3nt: TGCAGCGTGGGGGGAGTGGGGAATCAGCCCCAGCATTTT
abundance: NA
d_gene: NA
j_gene: TRBJ1-5
v_gene: TRBV29-1

CDR3aa: CASSHEVGGLNEQFF
CDR3nt: TGTGCCAGCAGCCATGAGGTGGGGGGGCTGAATGAGCAGTTCTTC
abundance: NA
d_gene: NA
j_gene: TRBJ2-1
v_gene: TRBV6-2/TRBV6-3

CDR3aa: CASSIEDRGWNQPQHF
CDR3nt: TGTGCCAGTAGTATCGAGGACAGGGGTTGGAATCAGCCCCAGCATTTT
abundance: NA
d_gene: TRBD1
j_gene: TRBJ1-5
v_gene: TRBV19

CDR3aa: CASSQPKRETEAFF
CDR3nt: TGCGCCAGCAGCCAACCTAAGAGGGAAACTGAAGCTTTCTTT
abundance: NA
d_gene: NA
j_gene: TRBJ1-1
v_gene: TRBV4-1

CDR3aa: CATSRSTGEYGYTF
CDR3nt: TGTGCCACCAGCAGATCGACAGGGGAATATGGCTACACCTTC
abundance: NA
d_gene: TRBD1
j_gene: TRBJ1-2
v_gene: TRBV15

CDR3aa: CASSLAGADTQYF
CDR3nt: TGTGCCAGCAGCTTAGCCGGGGCAGATACGCAGTATTTT
abundance: NA
d_gene: NA
j_gene: TRBJ2-3
v_gene: TRBV11-2

CDR3aa: CASSFHAGQGSNQPQHF
CDR3nt: TGTGCCAGCAGCTTCCACGCCGGACAGGGTAGCAATCAGCCCCAGCATTTT
abundance: NA
d_gene: TRBD1
j_gene: TRBJ1-5
v_gene: TRBV7-8

CDR3aa: CASGGIRDRGDEQYF
CDR3nt: TGTGCTAGTGGTGGCATCCGGGACAGGGGGGACGAGCAGTACTTC
abundance: once
d_gene: TRBD1
j_gene: TRBJ2-7
v_gene: TRBV12-5

CDR3aa: CASSLTGGADYGYTF
CDR3nt: TGTGCCAGCAGCTTGACAGGGGGCGCTGACTATGGCTACACCTTC
abundance: NA
d_gene: TRBD1
j_gene: TRBJ1-2
v_gene: TRBV7-9

CDR3aa: CASSIASDYNEQFF
CDR3nt: TGTGCCAGTAGTATCGCTAGCGATTACAATGAGCAGTTCTTC
abundance: NA
d_gene: NA
j_gene: TRBJ2-1
v_gene: TRBV19

CDR3aa: CASGTRGRDSPLHF
CDR3nt: TGTGCCAGCGGGACTAGGGGGCGCGATTCACCCCTCCACTTT
abundance: NA
d_gene: TRBD1
j_gene: TRBJ1-6
v_gene: TRBV6-5

CDR3aa: CATSQVNQPQHF
CDR3nt: TGTGCCACCAGTCAGGTCAATCAGCCCCAGCATTTT
abundance: NA
d_gene: NA
j_gene: TRBJ1-5
v_gene: TRBV24-1

CDR3aa: CASSLRGAVGNTEAFF
CDR3nt: TGTGCCAGCAGCTTACGGGGGGCCGTGGGGAACACTGAAGCTTTCTTT
abundance: once
d_gene: NA
j_gene: TRBJ1-1
v_gene: TRBV7-9

CDR3aa: CATSDYRGLSYQETQYF
CDR3nt: TGTGCCACCAGTGATTATAGGGGGCTCTCATACCAAGAGACCCAGTACTTC
abundance: NA
d_gene: TRBD1
j_gene: TRBJ2-5
v_gene: TRBV24-1

CDR3aa: CAKRDCHTDTQYF
CDR3nt: TGTGCCAAAAGGGACTGCCACACAGATACGCAGTATTTT
abundance: NA
d_gene: NA
j_gene: TRBJ2-3
v_gene: TRBV7-4

CDR3aa: CAWSVSGETQYF
CDR3nt: TGTGCCTGGAGTGTTAGTGGAGAGACCCAGTACTTC
abundance: NA
d_gene: NA
j_gene: TRBJ2-5
v_gene: TRBV30

CDR3aa: CASRARGRGTEAFF
CDR3nt: TGTGCCAGCAGGGCCAGGGGGCGAGGAACTGAAGCTTTCTTT
abundance: few
d_gene: TRBD1
j_gene: TRBJ1-1
v_gene: TRBV2

CDR3aa: CASSDRGNTEAFF
CDR3nt: TGTGCCAGCAGCGACCGCGGAAACACTGAAGCTTTCTTT
abundance: once
d_gene: NA
j_gene: TRBJ1-1
v_gene: TRBV9

CDR3aa: CASSFGASGVYEQYF
CDR3nt: TGTGCCAGCAGCTTTGGAGCCTCGGGGGTCTACGAGCAGTACTTC
abundance: NA
d_gene: NA
j_gene: TRBJ2-7
v_gene: TRBV11-3

CDR3aa: CASSLGSGGYNEQFF
CDR3nt: TGCGCCAGCAGCTTGGGGTCAGGGGGGTACAATGAGCAGTTCTTC
abundance: NA
d_gene: NA
j_gene: TRBJ2-1
v_gene: TRBV5-1

CDR3aa: CASSSDPAGTALSEQYF
CDR3nt: TGCGCCAGCAGCTCCGACCCCGCCGGGACAGCTCTCTCCGAGCAGTACTTC
abundance: NA
d_gene: TRBD1
j_gene: TRBJ2-7
v_gene: TRBV5-1

CDR3aa: CASSPVGGGPSLSGANVLTF
CDR3nt: TGTGCCAGCAGCCCGGTAGGGGGCGGTCCGTCTCTCTCTGGGGCCAACGTCCTGACTTTC
abundance: NA
d_gene: TRBD1
j_gene: TRBJ2-6
v_gene: TRBV5-4

CDR3aa: CASSRIQGARVGELFF
CDR3nt: TGTGCCAGCAGTCGAATCCAGGGGGCGCGAGTCGGGGAGCTGTTTTTT
abundance: NA
d_gene: TRBD1
j_gene: TRBJ2-2
v_gene: TRBV6-6

CDR3aa: CASSSDRYNEKLFF
CDR3nt: TGCGCCAGCAGCTCGGACAGGTATAATGAAAAACTGTTTTTT
abundance: NA
d_gene: TRBD1
j_gene: TRBJ1-4
v_gene: TRBV5-1

CDR3aa: CASSPRTGRTGTSGYTF
CDR3nt: TGTGCCAGTAGTCCTCGGACAGGCCGGACAGGGACGAGTGGCTACACCTTC
abundance: NA
d_gene: TRBD1
j_gene: TRBJ1-2
v_gene: TRBV19

CDR3aa: CASSGGTSGYNEQFF
CDR3nt: TGTGCCAGCAGCGGGGGGACTAGCGGCTACAATGAGCAGTTCTTC
abundance: NA
d_gene: TRBD2
j_gene: TRBJ2-1
v_gene: TRBV5-4

CDR3aa: CASSMSRSKPQHF
CDR3nt: TGTGCCAGTAGTATGAGTAGAAGCAAGCCCCAGCATTTT
abundance: NA
d_gene: NA
j_gene: TRBJ1-5
v_gene: TRBV19

CDR3aa: CASSLDITSTDTQYF
CDR3nt: TGTGCCAGCAGCTTGGATATAACTAGCACAGATACGCAGTATTTT
abundance: NA
d_gene: NA
j_gene: TRBJ2-3
v_gene: TRBV5-8

CDR3aa: CASSRLTNSYEQYF
CDR3nt: TGTGCCAGCAGCCGCCTGACTAACTCCTACGAGCAGTACTTC
abundance: NA
d_gene: NA
j_gene: TRBJ2-7
v_gene: TRBV3-1/TRBV3-2

CDR3aa: CAWRRQGLGGLGYTF
CDR3nt: TGTGCCTGGAGACGACAGGGTCTGGGGGGTTTGGGCTACACCTTC
abundance: NA
d_gene: TRBD1
j_gene: TRBJ1-2
v_gene: TRBV30

CDR3aa: CAWSVQVRDTSSYNSPLHF
CDR3nt: TGTGCCTGGAGTGTACAAGTCCGGGACACCAGCTCCTATAATTCACCCCTCCACTTT
abundance: NA
d_gene: NA
j_gene: TRBJ1-6
v_gene: TRBV30

CDR3aa: CATSTNNYGYTF
CDR3nt: TGTGCCACCAGCACTAATAACTATGGCTACACCTTC
abundance: NA
d_gene: NA
j_gene: TRBJ1-2
v_gene: TRBV15

CDR3aa: CASSLGSGGGYGYTF
CDR3nt: TGCGCCAGCAGCTTAGGTTCAGGGGGCGGCTATGGCTACACCTTC
abundance: NA
d_gene: TRBD1
j_gene: TRBJ1-2
v_gene: TRBV5-1

CDR3aa: CSGGPGEVYGYTF
CDR3nt: TGCAGCGGGGGCCCGGGGGAAGTCTATGGCTACACCTTC
abundance: NA
d_gene: NA
j_gene: TRBJ1-2
v_gene: TRBV29-1

CDR3aa: CASSVEPGTGSTEQYF
CDR3nt: TGTGCCAGCAGCGTAGAACCCGGGACAGGCTCTACGGAGCAGTACTTC
abundance: NA
d_gene: TRBD1
j_gene: TRBJ2-7
v_gene: TRBV9

CDR3aa: CASSHRGQYNSPLHF
CDR3nt: TGTGCCAGCAGCCACCGGGGACAGTATAATTCACCCCTCCACTTT
abundance: NA
d_gene: TRBD1
j_gene: TRBJ1-6
v_gene: TRBV6-5

CDR3aa: CASIGTGSTEAFF
CDR3nt: TGTGCCAGCATCGGGACAGGGAGCACTGAAGCTTTCTTT
abundance: NA
d_gene: TRBD1
j_gene: TRBJ1-1
v_gene: TRBV25-1

CDR3aa: CASSLTGSTNEKLFF
CDR3nt: TGTGCCAGCAGCCTAACGGGATCAACTAATGAAAAACTGTTTTTT
abundance: NA
d_gene: NA
j_gene: TRBJ1-4
v_gene: TRBV7-6

CDR3aa: CASSYPSGSTGELFF
CDR3nt: TGCGCCAGCAGCTATCCTAGCGGGAGCACCGGGGAGCTGTTTTTT
abundance: once
d_gene: TRBD2
j_gene: TRBJ2-2
v_gene: TRBV5-1

CDR3aa: CSASPQGQLFF
CDR3nt: TGCAGTGCTAGCCCACAGGGCCAACTGTTTTTT
abundance: NA
d_gene: NA
j_gene: TRBJ1-4
v_gene: TRBV20-1

CDR3aa: CASSQDGGREGQETQYF
CDR3nt: TGCGCCAGCAGCCAAGATGGGGGCAGGGAGGGTCAAGAGACCCAGTACTTC
abundance: once
d_gene: NA
j_gene: TRBJ2-5
v_gene: TRBV4-1